The 2 T cell receptor beta chains reported below all come from one sample, sequenced in a study of tumour-infiltrating T cells in Burkitt lymphoma. Measured with immunoSEQ multiplex PCR; TCRdb has only the in-frame clones, and not every one. The data show 130 to 150 clones, with approximately 80% seen just once and around 32% held by the top ten. The specimen sequenced was tumor tissue. Receptor source: a human donor with Burkitt lymphoma.

A remark on this clone: The junction departs from the called germline gene at one end, perhaps through a read error. The chain combines TRBV7-8 with TRBJ2-7, with TRBD2 matching 7 bases. This CDR3 region has 16 residues. The germline CDR1 and CDR2 sequences are SGHVS and FQNEAQ. The CDR3 nucleotides are TGTGCCAGCAGCCCCAGTCGGGGGGACTACTCCTACAAGCAGTACTTC. Translation gives CASSPSRGDYSYKQYF.

This chain connects TRBV9 to TRBJ1-5; D gene unclear. This CDR3 region has 15 residues. V gave up 0 bases and J gave up 5 bases, with 12 bases separating them. From germline, CDR1 is SGDLS and CDR2 YYNGEE. CDR3 in DNA: TGTGCCAGCAGCGTAGCTGTACGGGTTGATCAGCCCCAGCATTTT. Amino acids: CASSVAVRVDQPQHF. Full variable domain (missing parts from reference TRBV9 and TRBJ1-5): DSGVTQTPKHLITATGQRVTLRCSPRSGDLSVYWYQQSLDQGLQFLIQYYNGEERAKGNILERFSAQQFPDLHSELNLSSLELGDSALYFCASSVAVRVDQPQHFGDGTRLSIL.